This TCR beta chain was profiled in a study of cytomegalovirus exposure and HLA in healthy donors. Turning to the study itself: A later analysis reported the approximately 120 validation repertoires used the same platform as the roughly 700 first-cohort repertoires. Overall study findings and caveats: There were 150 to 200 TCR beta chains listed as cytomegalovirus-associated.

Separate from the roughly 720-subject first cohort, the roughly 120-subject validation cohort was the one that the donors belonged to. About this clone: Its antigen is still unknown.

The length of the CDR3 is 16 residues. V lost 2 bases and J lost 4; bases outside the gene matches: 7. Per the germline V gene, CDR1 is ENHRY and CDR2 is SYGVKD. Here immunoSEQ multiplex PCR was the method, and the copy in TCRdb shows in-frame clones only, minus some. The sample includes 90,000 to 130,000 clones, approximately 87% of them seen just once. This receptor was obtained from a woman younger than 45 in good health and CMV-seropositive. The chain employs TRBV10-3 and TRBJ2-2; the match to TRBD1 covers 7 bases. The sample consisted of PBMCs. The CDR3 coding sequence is TGTGCCATCAGTGAGGTCTGGGACAGCGGCACCGGGGAGCTGTTTTTT. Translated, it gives CAISEVWDSGTGELFF.